The T cell receptor beta chain under discussion was sequenced for a study of identical twins. This clonotype was counted a few times. The CDR3 covers 15 residues. Germline V gene lookup returns CDR1 DFQATT and CDR2 SNEGSKA (reference sequence). Trimming removed 6 bases from V and 0 bases from J; junction bases left unmatched: 9. A universal primer site was added by template switching, and unique molecular identifiers were carried by the cDNA. TCRdb itself ran the 5' RACE reads through MiXCR, one entry per CDR3 protein. This sample has 200,000 to 300,000 distinct CDR3 sequences; approximately 12% occur once, and the top ten carry about 4%. These data were also reused for a study on yellow fever vaccine responses in identical twins.

This chain uses TRBV20-1 with TRBJ2-7; 9 bases align to TRBD2. This TCR was sampled from a woman under 30 in good health. The sequenced sample was memory (CD45RO+) T cells sorted from blood. CDR3 residues: CSAGAGTSLSYEQYF. CDR3 nucleotide sequence: TGCAGTGCCGGGGCGGGGACTAGCCTCTCCTACGAGCAGTACTTC.